The 12 T cell receptor beta chains presented below share a single source sample, sequenced in a study of identical twins. TCRdb passed the 5' RACE reads through MiXCR, listing each CDR3 protein once. The sample includes 150,000 or so distinct CDR3 sequences, around 3.6% of them seen just once. The source material was memory T cells sorted from blood. The origin of the receptors is a man between 18 and 29 years old in good health.

As for this clonotype: At one of its ends the junction is not consistent with the germline gene, which may arise from a read error. V and J are TRBV6-5 and TRBJ2-3; 9 nucleotides align to TRBD2. This CDR3 spans 14 amino acids. Per the germline V gene, CDR1 is MNHEY and CDR2 is SVGAGI. The CDR3 here is CASCYAGGTDTQYF. The CDR3 coding sequence is TGTGCCAGCTGTTACGCGGGAGGGACAGATACGCAGTATTTT.

V usage is TRBV9 and J usage is TRBJ2-1; TRBD1 is a possible D gene (6 bases). Trimming pared 3 bases from V and 7 bases from J, leaving 20 bases between. The CDR3 covers 16 residues. The germline V gene has CDR1 SGDLS and CDR2 YYNGEE. Written as DNA, the CDR3 is TGTGCCAGCAGCGCAACAGAGGGGGTTGGATATAATGAGCAGTTCTTC. Translating gives CASSATEGVGYNEQFF.

The genes are TRBV25-1 and TRBJ1-4; D ambiguous. V was clipped by 6 bases and J by 7 bases, with 12 bases between them. Germline CDR1 reads MGHDK; CDR2 reads SYGVNS. The CDR3 spans 13 residues. The CDR3 loop is CASRLQPGEKLFF. The CDR3 nucleotides read TGTGCCAGCAGACTCCAGCCGGGTGAAAAACTGTTTTTT.

This clonotype was seen repeatedly, ten times or more. This rearrangement joins TRBV10-2 to TRBJ1-5; D remains ambiguous. The CDR3 runs 13 residues. Germline V CDR1 and CDR2: WSHSY, SAAADI. Deletions cut 1 base from V and 5 bases from J, with 6 bases between. The CDR3: CASSEWGDQPQHF. The CDR3 coding sequence is TGCGCCAGCAGTGAGTGGGGAGATCAGCCCCAGCATTTT.

This clonotype was seen at least ten times. This chain links TRBV7-2 with TRBJ1-5; D call uncertain. The CDR3 consists of 13 residues. The V end lost 5 bases, the J end lost 5 bases, and 10 bases lay between the germline ends. Germline V gene lookup returns CDR1 SGHTA and CDR2 FQGNSA. The CDR3 reads CASSTDRDQPQHF. For the CDR3, the DNA is TGTGCCAGCAGCACCGACCGCGATCAGCCCCAGCATTTT.

In this sample, this clonotype turned up many times. The V call is TRBV5-5, the J call TRBJ2-2, with 8 bases identical to TRBD1. The CDR3 is made up of 14 amino acids. Germline V gene sequence: CDR1 SGHKS, CDR2 YYEKEE (reference sequence). The junction had 6 bases not matched to a gene; V was cut back by 4 bases and J by 7 bases. DNA for the CDR3: TGTGCCAGCAGCCCCCGGGACAGGATCGGGGAGCTGTTTTTT. It specifies CASSPRDRIGELFF.

The chain has TRBV5-1 and TRBJ1-2; 9 nucleotides match TRBD1. Looked up from germline, CDR1 is SGHRS and CDR2 is YFSETQ. This CDR3 spans 15 amino acids. Trimming took 0 bases from V and 8 from J; bases not matched to a gene: 8. In nucleotides, the CDR3 is TGCGCCAGCAGCTTGGCTGGACAGGGGAAGCTAGGCTACACCTTC. It encodes CASSLAGQGKLGYTF.

This clonotype has at least ten counts. J is TRBJ2-3 and V is TRBV5-5; D call uncertain. The CDR3 consists of 14 residues. Germline values: CDR1 SGHKS, CDR2 YYEKEE (reference sequence). V dropped 6 bases and J dropped 2 bases, with 13 bases sitting between them. Here the CDR3 reads CASTRATNTDTQYF. The CDR3 nucleotides are TGTGCCAGCACAAGGGCGACAAACACAGATACGCAGTATTTT.

This clonotype has ten or more counts. V and J are TRBV9 and TRBJ1-1, with TRBD1 matching over 8 bases. Losses at the gene ends were 0 bases for V and 0 bases for J; bases not matched to a gene: 7. The germline V gene encodes CDR1 SGDLS and CDR2 YYNGEE. The CDR3 has 17 amino acids. The CDR3 region is CASSVDPTGGMNTEAFF. CDR3 in DNA: TGTGCCAGCAGCGTAGACCCCACAGGGGGGATGAACACTGAAGCTTTCTTT.

This clonotype was seen repeatedly, ten times or more. The chain employs TRBV20-1 and TRBJ2-7, with TRBD2 matching 10 bases. The trim removed 3 bases at V and 6 bases at J, leaving 5 bases unmatched. The CDR3 runs to 13 residues. Per the germline V gene, CDR1 is DFQATT and CDR2 is SNEGSKA (reference sequence). The CDR3 here is CSASLAGVSEQYF. The CDR3 bases are TGCAGTGCTAGTCTAGCGGGAGTCTCCGAGCAGTACTTC.

At least ten counts were recorded for this clonotype. The chain has TRBV20-1 and TRBJ2-3; unclear D gene. Trimming took off 0 bases at V and 7 bases at J, with 5 bases between the two ends. The CDR3 loop spans 11 amino acids. The germline V gene encodes CDR1 DFQATT and CDR2 SNEGSKA (reference sequence). The CDR3 bases are TGCAGTGCTAGAGATCCCAATACGCAGTATTTT. Protein: CSARDPNTQYF.

This clonotype was counted at least ten times. V usage is TRBV3-1 and J usage is TRBJ1-1; possible D gene TRBD1, 5 bases. Germline CDR1 reads LGHDT; CDR2 reads YNNKEL (reference sequence). Trimming took 4 bases from V and 6 from J, leaving 15 bases between them. The CDR3 length is 14 residues. CDR3: CASSPDMGGAEAFF. The CDR3 DNA reads TGTGCCAGCAGCCCGGACATGGGGGGGGCTGAAGCTTTCTTT.